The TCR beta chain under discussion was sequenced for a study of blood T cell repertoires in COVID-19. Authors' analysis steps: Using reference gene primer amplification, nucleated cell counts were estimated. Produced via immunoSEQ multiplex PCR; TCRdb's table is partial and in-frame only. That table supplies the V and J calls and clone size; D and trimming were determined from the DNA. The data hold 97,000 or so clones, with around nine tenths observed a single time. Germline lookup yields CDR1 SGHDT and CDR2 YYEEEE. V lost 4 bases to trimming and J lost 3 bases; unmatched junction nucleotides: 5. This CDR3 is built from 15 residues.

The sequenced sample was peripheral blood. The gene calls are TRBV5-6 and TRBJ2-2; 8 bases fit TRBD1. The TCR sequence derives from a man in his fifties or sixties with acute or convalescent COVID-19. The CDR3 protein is CASSPGTGHTGELFF. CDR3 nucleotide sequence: TGTGCCAGCAGCCCCGGGACAGGACACACCGGGGAGCTGTTTTTT.